The rows below give T cell receptor beta chains drawn from one sample of a study of CD8+CD57+ T cells in acquired aplastic anemia. TCRdb redid the calling of the reads with MiXCR, one entry per CDR3 protein. Of roughly 58,000 distinct CDR3 sequences listed, around 55% are singletons. The sequenced sample was sorted CD4+, CD8+, or CD8+CD57+ T cells (not recorded which) from PBMCs. All receptors derive from a human donor in good health, serving as a control. CDR3s include the opening cysteine and the closing phenylalanine or tryptophan. D genes are given only for firm matches. Some rows have no size entry. The others give once, few or many, or a class for an expanded clone.

size: NA; V: TRBV19; J: TRBJ2-7; length: 14; D: TRBD2; CDR3: CASSRLAGAYEQYF; DNA: TGTGCCAGTAGTCGACTGGCGGGAGCCTACGAGCAGTACTTC
size: many; V: TRBV11-1; J: TRBJ2-1; length: 16; D: TRBD2; CDR3: CASSHFLSSGSNEQFF; DNA: TGTGCCAGCAGCCATTTCTTGTCTAGCGGATCCAATGAGCAGTTCTTC
size: many; V: TRBV28; J: TRBJ2-2; length: 15; D: TRBD1; CDR3: CASSLQGASTGELFF; DNA: TGTGCCAGCAGTTTACAGGGGGCGTCGACCGGGGAGCTGTTTTTT
size: many; V: TRBV6-1; J: TRBJ2-7; length: 16; D: TRBD1; CDR3: CASIPAATGDRREQYF; DNA: TGTGCCAGCATTCCCGCCGCGACAGGGGACCGAAGGGAGCAGTACTTC
size: medium-sized; V: TRBV25-1; J: TRBJ2-2; length: 15; D: TRBD1; CDR3: CATLAGTANTGELFF; DNA: TGTGCCACCCTGGCCGGGACAGCGAACACCGGGGAGCTGTTTTTT
size: NA; V: TRBV2; J: TRBJ1-6; length: 13; D: TRBD1; CDR3: CASRETGGSPLHF; DNA: TGTGCCAGCAGGGAAACAGGGGGTTCACCCCTCCACTTT
size: once; V: TRBV7-7; J: TRBJ2-3; length: 14; D: TRBD1; CDR3: CASSPGQHTDTQYF; DNA: TGTGCCAGCAGCCCGGGACAGCACACAGATACGCAGTATTTT
size: once; V: TRBV7-2; J: TRBJ2-1; length: 13; D: NA; CDR3: CASSHIPSNEQFF; DNA: TGTGCCAGCAGCCACATTCCGAGCAATGAGCAGTTCTTC
size: medium-sized; V: TRBV15; J: TRBJ2-7; length: 14; D: NA; CDR3: CATSGDGFYYEQYF; DNA: TGTGCCACCAGCGGGGACGGCTTCTACTACGAGCAGTACTTC
size: few; V: TRBV28; J: TRBJ2-3; length: 18; D: TRBD2; CDR3: CASRVSGLAGGGADTQYF; DNA: TGTGCCAGCAGGGTCTCGGGACTAGCGGGAGGTGGTGCAGATACGCAGTATTTT
size: few; V: TRBV10-2; J: TRBJ2-7; length: 17; D: TRBD1; CDR3: CASSGSPGQETSYEQYF; DNA: TGCGCCAGCAGTGGCAGTCCGGGACAGGAGACCTCCTACGAGCAGTACTTC
size: many; V: TRBV2; J: TRBJ2-1; length: 14; D: TRBD2; CDR3: CASRGLVKVNGQFF; DNA: TGTGCCAGCAGAGGACTAGTAAAGGTCAATGGGCAGTTCTTC